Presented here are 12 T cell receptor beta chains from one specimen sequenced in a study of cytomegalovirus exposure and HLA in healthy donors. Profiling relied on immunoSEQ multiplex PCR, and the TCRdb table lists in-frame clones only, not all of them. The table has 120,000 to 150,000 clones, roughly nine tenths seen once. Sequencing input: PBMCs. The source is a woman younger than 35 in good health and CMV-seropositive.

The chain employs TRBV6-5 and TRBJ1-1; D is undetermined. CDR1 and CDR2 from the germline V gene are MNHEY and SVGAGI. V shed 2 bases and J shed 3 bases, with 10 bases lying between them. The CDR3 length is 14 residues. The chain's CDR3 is CASSYPFPDTEAFF. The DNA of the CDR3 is TGTGCCAGCAGTTACCCTTTCCCCGACACTGAAGCTTTCTTT.

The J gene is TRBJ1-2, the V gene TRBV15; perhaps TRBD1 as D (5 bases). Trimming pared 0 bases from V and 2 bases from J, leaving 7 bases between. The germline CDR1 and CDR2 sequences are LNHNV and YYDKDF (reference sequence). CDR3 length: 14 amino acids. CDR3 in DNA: TGTGCCACCAGCAGAGAATGGGGCAACTATGGCTACACCTTC. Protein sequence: CATSREWGNYGYTF.

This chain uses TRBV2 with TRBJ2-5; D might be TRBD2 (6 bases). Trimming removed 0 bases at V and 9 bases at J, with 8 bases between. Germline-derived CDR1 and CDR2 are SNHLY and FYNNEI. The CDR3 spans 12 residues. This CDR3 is CASSEAWGAQYF. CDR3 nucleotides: TGTGCCAGCAGTGAAGCGTGGGGGGCCCAGTACTTC.

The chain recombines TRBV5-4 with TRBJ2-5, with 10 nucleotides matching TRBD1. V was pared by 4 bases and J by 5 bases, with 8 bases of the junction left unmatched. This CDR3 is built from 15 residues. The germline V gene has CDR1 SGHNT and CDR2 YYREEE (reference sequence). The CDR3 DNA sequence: TGTGCCAGCAGCCCTGACAGGGGGCTAGGTGAGACCCAGTACTTC. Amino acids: CASSPDRGLGETQYF.

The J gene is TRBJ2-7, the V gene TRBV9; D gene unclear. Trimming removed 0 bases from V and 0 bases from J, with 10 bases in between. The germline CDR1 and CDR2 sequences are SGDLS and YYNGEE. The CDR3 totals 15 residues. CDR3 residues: CASSVGGRSSYEQYF. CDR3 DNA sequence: TGTGCCAGCAGCGTAGGAGGAAGGAGCTCCTACGAGCAGTACTTC.

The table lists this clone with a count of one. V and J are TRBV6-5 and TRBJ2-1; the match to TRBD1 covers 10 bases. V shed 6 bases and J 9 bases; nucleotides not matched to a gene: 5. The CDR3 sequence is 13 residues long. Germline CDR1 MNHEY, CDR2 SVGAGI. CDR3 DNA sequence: TGTGCCAGCAGGAGCGACAGGGGGCGTGAGCAGTTCTTC. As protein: CASRSDRGREQFF.

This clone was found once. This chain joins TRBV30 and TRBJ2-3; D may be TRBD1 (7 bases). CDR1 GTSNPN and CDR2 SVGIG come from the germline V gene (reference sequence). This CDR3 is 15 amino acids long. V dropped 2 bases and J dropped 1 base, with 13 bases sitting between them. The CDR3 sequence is CAWSPTGEGTDTQYF. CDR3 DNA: TGTGCCTGGAGTCCTACAGGGGAGGGCACAGATACGCAGTATTTT.

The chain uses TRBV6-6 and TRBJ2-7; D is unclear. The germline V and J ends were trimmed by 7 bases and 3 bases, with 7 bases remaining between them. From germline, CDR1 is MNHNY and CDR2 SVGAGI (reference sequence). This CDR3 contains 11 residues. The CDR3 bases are TGTGCCAGCAACTTCGGCTACGAGCAGTACTTC. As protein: CASNFGYEQYF.

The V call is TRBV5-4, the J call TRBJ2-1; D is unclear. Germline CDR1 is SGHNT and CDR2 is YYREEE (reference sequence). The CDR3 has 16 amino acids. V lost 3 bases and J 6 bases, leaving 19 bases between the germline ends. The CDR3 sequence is CASSSRRVFLGNEQFF. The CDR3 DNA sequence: TGTGCCAGCAGCTCCCGACGGGTTTTCCTGGGCAATGAGCAGTTCTTC.

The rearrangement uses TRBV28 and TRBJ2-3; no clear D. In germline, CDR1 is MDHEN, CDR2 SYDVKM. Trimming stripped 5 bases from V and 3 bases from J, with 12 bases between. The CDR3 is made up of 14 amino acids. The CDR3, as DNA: TGTGCCAGCAGTCCCCTCCCGCAGACAGATACGCAGTATTTT. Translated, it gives CASSPLPQTDTQYF.

CDR3 region: CASSLNGGSQAKNIQYF. The CDR3 bases are TGCGCCAGCAGCCTTAACGGCGGGAGCCAAGCCAAAAACATTCAGTACTTC. This sequence joins TRBV4-3 and TRBJ2-4; 7 positions match TRBD2. Germline V gene lookup returns CDR1 LGHNA and CDR2 YSLEER. The J segment lost 0 bases and the V segment lost 4 bases, leaving 9 bases of the junction unmatched. The CDR3 covers 17 residues.

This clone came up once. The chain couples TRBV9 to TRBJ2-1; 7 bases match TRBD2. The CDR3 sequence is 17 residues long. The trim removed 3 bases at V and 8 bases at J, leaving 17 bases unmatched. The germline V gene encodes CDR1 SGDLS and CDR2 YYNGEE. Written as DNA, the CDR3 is TGTGCCAGCAGCGGGGGAGGGTTCGCGGGATCGGACGATGAGCAGTTCTTC. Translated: CASSGGGFAGSDDEQFF.